These 2 T cell receptor beta chains were all obtained from the same sample, sequenced in a study of blood T cell repertoires in COVID-19. Produced via immunoSEQ multiplex PCR; TCRdb's table is partial and in-frame only. The sample consists of fewer than 300,000 clones, approximately 81% of them appearing once. Sequencing was performed on peripheral blood. The receptor set was obtained from a woman aged 18 to 35 with acute or convalescent COVID-19.

The CDR3 DNA follows: TGTGCCAGCAGTGACGGACAGGGACGCCAGCCCCAGCATTTT. It yields the protein CASSDGQGRQPQHF. J is TRBJ1-5 and V is TRBV2; 8 nucleotides match TRBD1. The CDR3 is 14 amino acids. CDR1 is SNHLY, CDR2 FYNNEI, per germline. The junction had 5 bases not matched to a gene; V was cut back by 3 bases and J by 7 bases.

The count of this clone is one. The V and J genes are TRBV3-1 (or the pseudogene TRBV3-2) and TRBJ1-2; perhaps TRBD1 as D (6 bases). With 1 base removed from V and 5 bases from J, the gap between germline ends came to 14 bases. Germline CDR1 is LGHDT and CDR2 is YNNKEL (reference sequence). This CDR3 has 15 amino acids. As DNA, the CDR3 is TGTGCCAGCAGCCAAGCTAAGGGCAGGGGTTATGGCTACACCTTC. Residues: CASSQAKGRGYGYTF.